This is a list of T cell receptor beta chains from one sample in a study of CD8 T cells in Susac syndrome. TCRdb re-analysed the immunoSEQ multiplex PCR reads in MiXCR, keeping a single row per CDR3 protein. This sample yields about 150,000 distinct CDR3 sequences, of which more than 85% are seen a single time; approximately 0.18% belongs to the top ten. Material for sequencing was CD8+ T cells from PBMCs. The origin of the receptors is a human donor with Susac syndrome. CDR3s leave out the opening cysteine and the closing phenylalanine or tryptophan.

V gene: TRBV27
J gene: TRBJ1-5
CDR3 protein: ASRTGVGNQPQH

V gene: TRBV11-3
J gene: TRBJ2-1
CDR3 protein: ASSSTGTSVEGEQF

V gene: TRBV9
J gene: TRBJ2-1
CDR3 protein: ASSVAGTSYNEQF

V gene: TRBV11-2
J gene: TRBJ2-2
CDR3 protein: ASSTRTATGELF

V gene: TRBV6-9
J gene: TRBJ2-1
CDR3 protein: ASSYELASSYNEQF

V gene: TRBV30
J gene: TRBJ1-5
CDR3 protein: AWDLLNQPQL

V gene: TRBV20-1
J gene: TRBJ2-7
CDR3 protein: SARDRGRREPEQY

V gene: TRBV6-5
J gene: TRBJ2-1
CDR3 protein: ASSPYREYNEQF

V gene: TRBV29-1
J gene: TRBJ2-3
CDR3 protein: SVRTETDTQY

V gene: TRBV9
J gene: TRBJ1-1
CDR3 protein: ASSVTLNTEAF

V gene: TRBV2
J gene: TRBJ2-1
CDR3 protein: ASRGLAGLEQF

V gene: TRBV25-1
J gene: TRBJ2-1
CDR3 protein: ASSDPDRLNEQF

V gene: TRBV25-1
J gene: TRBJ2-2
CDR3 protein: ASKPAGPGELF

V gene: TRBV7-6
J gene: TRBJ2-7
CDR3 protein: ASSLAREVNEQY

V gene: TRBV3-1
J gene: TRBJ2-5
CDR3 protein: ASGRSGMGETQY

V gene: TRBV18
J gene: TRBJ1-1
CDR3 protein: ASSPSDPTEAF

V gene: TRBV9
J gene: TRBJ2-1
CDR3 protein: ASSGSGTSGPDEQF

V gene: TRBV12-3/TRBV12-4
J gene: TRBJ1-2
CDR3 protein: ASSPSSGANGYT

V gene: TRBV9
J gene: TRBJ2-7
CDR3 protein: AVQRGRESGYEQY

V gene: TRBV4-1
J gene: TRBJ2-1
CDR3 protein: ASSLHTGNEQF

V gene: TRBV5-6
J gene: TRBJ1-2
CDR3 protein: ASSLASGDHFYGYT

V gene: TRBV5-1
J gene: TRBJ1-4
CDR3 protein: ASSPARMNEKLF

V gene: TRBV6-1
J gene: TRBJ1-2
CDR3 protein: ASSGGPGYT

V gene: TRBV3-1
J gene: TRBJ2-1
CDR3 protein: ASSSLGLGYNEQF

V gene: TRBV27
J gene: TRBJ2-7
CDR3 protein: ASSLLRQGTGYEQY

V gene: TRBV11-2
J gene: TRBJ2-3
CDR3 protein: ASSDRGGGGTDTQY

V gene: TRBV6-5
J gene: TRBJ1-1
CDR3 protein: ASRSRWEAF

V gene: TRBV27
J gene: TRBJ2-5
CDR3 protein: ASSWGETQY